Presented here are 10 T cell receptor beta chains from one specimen sequenced in a study of blood T cell repertoires in COVID-19. Only in-frame clones appear in the TCRdb table, and some are missing; sequencing was by immunoSEQ multiplex PCR. The table has about 150,000 clones, around 83% seen once. Sequences were obtained from peripheral blood. The receptors derive from a man between 45 and 60 years old with active or convalescent COVID-19.

This clone was seen only once. The chain joins TRBV11-2 to TRBJ2-2; 7 nucleotides match TRBD1. V was pared by 5 bases and J by 5 bases, with 8 bases of the junction left unmatched. The CDR3 covers 15 residues. Germline V gene data show CDR1 as SGHAT and CDR2 as FQNNGV. Written as DNA, the CDR3 is TGTGCCAGCAGCATACCGACAGGGACAACCGGGGAGCTGTTTTTT. Its translation: CASSIPTGTTGELFF. The variable domain in full, with the rest retrieved from reference TRBV11-2 and TRBJ2-2, is EAGVAQSPRYKIIEKRQSVAFWCNPISGHATLYWYQQILGQGPKLLIQFQNNGVVDDSQLPKDRFSAERLKGVDSTLKIQPAKLEDSAVYLCASSIPTGTTGELFFGEGSRLTVL.

A single count supports this clone. At one end the junction does not follow the germline gene, possibly because of a read error. This sequence joins TRBV7-7 and TRBJ2-2, with a tentative D call TRBD1 (5 bases). The CDR3 covers 17 residues. Germline assignment: CDR1 SSHAT and CDR2 FNYEAQ (reference sequence). CDR3 protein: CASSPRPIRVAAGELFF. As DNA, the CDR3 is TGTGCTAGCAGCCCACGCCCCATCAGGGTGGCGGCCGGGGAGCTGTTTTTT.

The chain combines TRBV9 with TRBJ2-3; 16 nucleotides agree with TRBD2. The junction had 4 bases not matched to a gene; V was cut back by 4 bases and J by 2 bases. CDR3 length equals 17 residues. The germline CDR1 and CDR2 sequences are SGDLS and YYNGEE. The CDR3 nucleotides are TGTGCCAGCAGCTTGGGACTAGCGGGGGGGCTCACAGATACGCAGTATTTT. Its protein product is CASSLGLAGGLTDTQYF.

The chain employs TRBV2 and TRBJ1-1; TRBD1 aligns across 7 bases. CDR3 size: 13 residues. Trimming removed 6 bases from V and 0 bases from J; junction bases left unmatched: 1. The germline V gene has CDR1 SNHLY and CDR2 FYNNEI. The CDR3 spells CASRGTVNTEAFF. As DNA, the CDR3 is TGTGCCAGCAGGGGGACAGTGAACACTGAAGCTTTCTTT.

A few counts support this clone. The rearrangement joins TRBV7-2 to TRBJ1-2; 10 bases agree with TRBD1. The length of the CDR3 is 15 residues. J was trimmed by 4 bases and V by 5 bases; bases with no gene match: 7. Germline assignment: CDR1 SGHTA and CDR2 FQGNSA. The CDR3 DNA reads TGTGCCAGCAGCCAGACAGGGGGCAGAAGCTATGGCTACACCTTC. This encodes CASSQTGGRSYGYTF.

The rearrangement links TRBV3-1 (or the pseudogene TRBV3-2) to TRBJ2-2, with TRBD1 matching over 7 bases. CDR1 LGHDT and CDR2 YNNKEL come from the germline V gene (reference sequence). CDR3 length: 20 amino acids. V lost 0 bases to trimming and J lost 2 bases; unmatched junction nucleotides: 15. The CDR3 DNA is TGTGCCAGCAGCCAAGATGTGGGAGACAGGGTAAATGGAAACACCGGGGAGCTGTTTTTT. It is translated as CASSQDVGDRVNGNTGELFF.

The rearrangement links TRBV6-5 to TRBJ1-4; 7 positions match TRBD1. This CDR3 is 15 amino acids long. V lost 4 bases and J lost 0; bases outside the gene matches: 2. The germline CDR1 and CDR2 sequences are MNHEY and SVGAGI. CDR3 region: CASSWTGTTNEKLFF. The CDR3 DNA follows: TGTGCCAGCAGTTGGACAGGAACAACTAATGAAAAACTGTTTTTT.

V is TRBV11-2 and J is TRBJ2-7; 8 nucleotides agree with TRBD1. Germline lookup yields CDR1 SGHAT and CDR2 FQNNGV. V trimming: 5 bases; J trimming: 3 bases; junction bases outside the gene matches: 15. The CDR3 spans 17 residues. CDR3 residues: CASSRTYTGTGDYEQYF. The CDR3 DNA reads as TGTGCCAGCAGCCGCACCTATACCGGGACAGGAGACTACGAGCAGTACTTC.

A word on this clone: The junction does not match germline at one end; this may be a read error. The rearrangement joins TRBV7-7 to TRBJ2-5, with TRBD1 identical over 9 bases. The CDR3 sequence is 14 residues long. Germline V gene sequence: CDR1 SSHAT, CDR2 FNYEAQ (reference sequence). CDR3 residues: CASSRTGARETQYF. The CDR3 bases are TGTGCTAGCAGCCGGACAGGGGCGCGGGAGACCCAGTACTTC.

This chain uses TRBV24-1 with TRBJ2-7; TRBD1 matches 10 bases. The V gene end was trimmed by 3 bases and the J gene end by 8 bases; junction bases not matched to a gene: 9. The CDR3 has 15 amino acids. Germline values: CDR1 KGHDR, CDR2 SFDVKD. CDR3 protein: CATSDPPGQGSKQYF. The CDR3 DNA is TGTGCCACCAGTGATCCTCCGGGACAGGGGTCGAAGCAGTACTTC.